This TCR beta chain is drawn from a study of T cells in Graves' hyperthyroidism and ophthalmopathy. Study observations and caveats: Most thyroid-expanded clonotypes above 0.001 were also found in blood.

On the basis of clinical symptoms, serum thyroxine and TRAb, thyroid ultrasound and orbital computed tomography, diagnoses were made. TCR beta CDR3 sequences were amplified from RNA transcripts. The TCR CDR3 first-round RT-PCR relied on the HTBI primer set. TCRdb used MiXCR to reprocess the multiplex PCR reads, holding one entry per CDR3 protein. The table records fewer than 350,000 distinct CDR3 sequences, 13% of them present only once. Trimming removed 3 bases at V and 2 bases at J, with 12 bases between. The germline gives CDR1 MGHRA, CDR2 YSYEKL. CDR3 size: 15 residues. Many counts were recorded for this clonotype. Antigen specificity is unknown.

The source of this sequence is a woman under 40 with Graves' hyperthyroidism that later progressed to Graves' ophthalmopathy. This chain connects TRBV4-1 to TRBJ2-3; TRBD1 or TRBD2 may be the D gene (5 bases each). Sequenced material: blood. The CDR3 protein is CASSQKGPYTDTQYF. The DNA of the CDR3 is TGCGCCAGCAGCCAGAAGGGACCCTACACAGATACGCAGTATTTT.